The clone carrying this TCR beta chain was detected a few times. This entry comes from a study of blood T cell repertoires in COVID-19. Study information: From the United States, Italy and Spain came samples of acute and convalescent COVID-19. Sample material is recorded as cDNA or gDNA derived from T cells, B-cell-depleted T cells, or PBMCs.

The CDR3 is 14 amino acids. Germline V gives CDR1 KGHSH, CDR2 LQKENI. Trimming removed 2 bases from V and 2 bases from J, with 10 bases in between. Methods used by the authors: Cell counts per sample came from amplifying reference gene primers. Assay used: immunoSEQ multiplex PCR; TCRdb lists only in-frame clones, some missing. The V and J calls and clone size come from that table; D and trimming were worked out from the DNA. Among under 100,000 clones listed, about 84% were seen once. Material: peripheral blood. This chain uses TRBV18 with TRBJ2-7, with a weak D call TRBD1 (6 bases). This sequence was found in a man aged 80 or over with active or convalescent COVID-19. CDR3 loop: CASSPATGAYEQYF. The CDR3 nucleotides read TGTGCCAGCTCACCAGCGACAGGCGCCTACGAGCAGTACTTC. Complete variable domain (other parts from reference TRBV18 and TRBJ2-7): NAGVMQNPRHLVRRRGQEARLRCSPMKGHSHVYWYRQLPEEGLKFMVYLQKENIIDESGMPKERFSAEFPKEGPSILRIQQVVRGDSAAYFCASSPATGAYEQYFGPGTRLTVT.